This T cell receptor beta chain is from a study of blood T cell repertoires in COVID-19. At the level of the study: Researchers got acute and convalescent COVID-19 samples from the United States, Italy and Spain.

Using immunoSEQ multiplex PCR, the repertoire was profiled, and TCRdb retains in-frame clones only, with some absent. The table lists more than 300,000 clones, 65% to 90% of them singletons. V lost 4 bases, J lost 0 bases, and 9 bases stayed unmatched. The germline V gene has CDR1 SGHTS and CDR2 YDEGEE. This CDR3 region has 17 residues. Either two negative PCRs, clearance, or symptom resolution qualified Cohort 3 donors as recovered. The receptor comes from a woman between 18 and 29 years old who had recovered from COVID-19. Sequencing was performed on PBMCs or T cells enriched from blood (not recorded which). The rearrangement joins TRBV5-8 to TRBJ2-7; 11 bases map to TRBD2. CDR3 sequence (DNA): TGTGCCAGCAGCAACCCCGGGACTAGCGGACCCTCCTACGAGCAGTACTTC. It yields the protein CASSNPGTSGPSYEQYF.